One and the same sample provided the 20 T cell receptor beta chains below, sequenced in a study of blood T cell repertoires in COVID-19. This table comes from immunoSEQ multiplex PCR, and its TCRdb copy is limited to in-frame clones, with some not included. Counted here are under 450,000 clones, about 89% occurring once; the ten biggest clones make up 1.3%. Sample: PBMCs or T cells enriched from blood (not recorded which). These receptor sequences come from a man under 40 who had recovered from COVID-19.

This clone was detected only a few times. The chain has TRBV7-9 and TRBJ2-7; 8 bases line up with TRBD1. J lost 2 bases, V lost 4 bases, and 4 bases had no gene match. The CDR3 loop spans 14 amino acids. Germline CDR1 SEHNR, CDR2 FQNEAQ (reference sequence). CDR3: CASSSDRETYEQYF. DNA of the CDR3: TGTGCCAGCAGCTCGGACAGGGAGACCTACGAGCAGTACTTC.

CDR3 sequence reads: CASYKGASGNTIYF. CDR3 DNA sequence: TGTGCCAGCTACAAAGGGGCTTCTGGAAACACCATATATTTT. This chain connects TRBV2 to TRBJ1-3; perhaps TRBD1 as D (5 bases). Trimming removed 8 bases at V and 1 base at J, with 12 bases between. Germline V gives CDR1 SNHLY, CDR2 FYNNEI. The CDR3 sequence is 14 residues long. The entire variable domain, with the rest obtained from reference TRBV2 and TRBJ1-3, is as follows: EPEVTQTPSHQVTQMGQEVILRCVPISNHLYFYWYRQILGQKVEFLVSFYNNEISEKSEIFDDQFSVERPDGSNFTLKIRSTKLEDSAMYFCASYKGASGNTIYFGEGSWLTVV.

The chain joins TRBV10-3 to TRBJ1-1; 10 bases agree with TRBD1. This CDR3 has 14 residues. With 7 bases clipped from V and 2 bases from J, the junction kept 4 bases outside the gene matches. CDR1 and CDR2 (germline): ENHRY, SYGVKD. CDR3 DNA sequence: TGTGCCATCACTCCGACAGGGGGCAACACTGAAGCTTTCTTT. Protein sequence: CAITPTGGNTEAFF.

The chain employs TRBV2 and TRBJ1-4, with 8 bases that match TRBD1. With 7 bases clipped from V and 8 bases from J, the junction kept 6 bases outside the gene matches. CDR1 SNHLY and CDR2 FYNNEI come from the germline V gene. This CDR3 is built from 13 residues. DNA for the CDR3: TGTGCCAGCACATCGGACAGGGCGGAAAAACTGTTTTTT. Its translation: CASTSDRAEKLFF. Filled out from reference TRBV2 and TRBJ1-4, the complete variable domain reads EPEVTQTPSHQVTQMGQEVILRCVPISNHLYFYWYRQILGQKVEFLVSFYNNEISEKSEIFDDQFSVERPDGSNFTLKIRSTKLEDSAMYFCASTSDRAEKLFFGSGTQLSVL.

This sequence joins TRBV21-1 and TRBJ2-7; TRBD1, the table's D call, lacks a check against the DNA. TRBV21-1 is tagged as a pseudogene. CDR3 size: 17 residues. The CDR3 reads CASTLQGANTFCYEQYF. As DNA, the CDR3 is TGTGCCAGCACCCTTCAGGGGGCGAATACCTTCTGCTACGAGCAGTACTTC.

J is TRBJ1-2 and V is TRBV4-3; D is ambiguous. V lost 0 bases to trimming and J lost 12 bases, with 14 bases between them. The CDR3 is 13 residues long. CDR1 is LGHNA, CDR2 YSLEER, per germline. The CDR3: CASSQDRERMNTF. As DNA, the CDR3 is TGCGCCAGCAGCCAAGATCGGGAACGGATGAACACCTTC.

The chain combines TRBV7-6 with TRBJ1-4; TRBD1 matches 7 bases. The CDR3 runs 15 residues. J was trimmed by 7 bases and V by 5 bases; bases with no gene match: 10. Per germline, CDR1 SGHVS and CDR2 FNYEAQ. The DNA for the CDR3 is TGTGCCAGCAGCGAAATAGGGACAGTTCGTGAAAAACTGTTTTTT. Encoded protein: CASSEIGTVREKLFF.

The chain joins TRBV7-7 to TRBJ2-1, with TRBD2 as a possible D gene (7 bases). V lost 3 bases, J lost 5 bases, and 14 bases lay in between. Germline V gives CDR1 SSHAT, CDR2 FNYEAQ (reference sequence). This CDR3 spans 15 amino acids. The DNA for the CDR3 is TGTGCCAGCAGCTTGGGGGGGGCGCGCAACAATGAGCAGTTCTTC. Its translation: CASSLGGARNNEQFF.

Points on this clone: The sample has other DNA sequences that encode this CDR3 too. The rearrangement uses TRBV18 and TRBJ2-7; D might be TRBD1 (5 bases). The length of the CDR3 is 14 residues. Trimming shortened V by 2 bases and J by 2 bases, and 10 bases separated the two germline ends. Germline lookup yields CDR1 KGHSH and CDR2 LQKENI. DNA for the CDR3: TGTGCCAGCTCACCAGGGCAGGGAACCTACGAGCAGTACTTC. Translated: CASSPGQGTYEQYF.

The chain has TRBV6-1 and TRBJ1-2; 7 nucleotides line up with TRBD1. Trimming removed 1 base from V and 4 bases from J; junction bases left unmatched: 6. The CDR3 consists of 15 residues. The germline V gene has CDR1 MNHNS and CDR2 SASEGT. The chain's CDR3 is CASSEGLQGLYGYTF. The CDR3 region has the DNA TGTGCCAGCAGTGAAGGTTTACAGGGGCTCTATGGCTACACCTTC.

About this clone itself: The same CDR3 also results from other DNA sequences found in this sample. CDR3 bases: TGTGCCAGCTCACCTGGGACAGGGAGATCGAACACCGGGGAGCTGTTTTTT. Translated, it gives CASSPGTGRSNTGELFF. The chain joins TRBV18 to TRBJ2-2; 9 nucleotides line up with TRBD1. With 3 bases clipped from V and 0 bases from J, the junction kept 5 bases outside the gene matches. The CDR3 runs to 17 residues. CDR1 and CDR2 from the germline V gene are KGHSH and LQKENI.

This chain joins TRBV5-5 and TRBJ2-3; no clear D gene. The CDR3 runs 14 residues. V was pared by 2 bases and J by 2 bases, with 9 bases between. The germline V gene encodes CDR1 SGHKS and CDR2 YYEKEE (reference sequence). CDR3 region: CASSFSEATDTQYF. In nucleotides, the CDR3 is TGTGCCAGCAGCTTTTCCGAGGCCACAGATACGCAGTATTTT.

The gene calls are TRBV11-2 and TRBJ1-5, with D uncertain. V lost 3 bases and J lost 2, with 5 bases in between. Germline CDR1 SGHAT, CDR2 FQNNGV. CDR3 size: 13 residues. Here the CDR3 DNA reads TGTGCCAGCAGCTTTGGAGGCAATCAGCCCCAGCATTTT. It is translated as CASSFGGNQPQHF.

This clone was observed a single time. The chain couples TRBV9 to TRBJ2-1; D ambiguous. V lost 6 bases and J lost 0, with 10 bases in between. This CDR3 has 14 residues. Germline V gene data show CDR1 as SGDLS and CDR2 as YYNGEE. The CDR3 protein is CASNGGNSYNEQFF. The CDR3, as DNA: TGTGCCAGCAATGGCGGAAACTCCTACAATGAGCAGTTCTTC.

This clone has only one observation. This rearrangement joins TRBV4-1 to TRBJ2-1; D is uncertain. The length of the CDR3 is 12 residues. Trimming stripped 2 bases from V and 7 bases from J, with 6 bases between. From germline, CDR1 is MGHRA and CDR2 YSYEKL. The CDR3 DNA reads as TGCGCCAGCAGCCAAAACTGGAATGAGCAGTTCTTC. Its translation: CASSQNWNEQFF.

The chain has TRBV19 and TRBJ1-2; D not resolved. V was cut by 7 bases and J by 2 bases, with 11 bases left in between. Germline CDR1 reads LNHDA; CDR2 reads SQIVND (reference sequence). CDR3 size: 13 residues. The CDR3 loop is CASMPRANYGYTF. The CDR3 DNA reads TGTGCCAGTATGCCGCGCGCGAACTATGGCTACACCTTC.

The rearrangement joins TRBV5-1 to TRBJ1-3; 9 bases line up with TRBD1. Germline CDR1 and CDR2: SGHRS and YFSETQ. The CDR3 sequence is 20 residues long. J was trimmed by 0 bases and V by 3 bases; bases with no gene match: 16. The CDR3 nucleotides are TGCGCCAGCAGCTCCGCCGGGACAGGGATTGGGTTGGGCTCTGGAAACACCATATATTTT. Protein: CASSSAGTGIGLGSGNTIYF.

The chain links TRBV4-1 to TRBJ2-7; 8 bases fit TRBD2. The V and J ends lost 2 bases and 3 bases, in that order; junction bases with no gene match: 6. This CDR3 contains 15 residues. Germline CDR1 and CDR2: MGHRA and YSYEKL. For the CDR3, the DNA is TGCGCCAGCAGCCAAATAGCGGGACCCGGCTACGAGCAGTACTTC. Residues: CASSQIAGPGYEQYF.

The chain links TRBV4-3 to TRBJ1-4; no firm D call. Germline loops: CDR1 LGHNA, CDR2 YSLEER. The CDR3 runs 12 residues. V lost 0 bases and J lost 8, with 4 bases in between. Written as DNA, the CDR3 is TGCGCCAGCAGCCAAGAGGGCGAAAAACTGTTTTTT. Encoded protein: CASSQEGEKLFF.

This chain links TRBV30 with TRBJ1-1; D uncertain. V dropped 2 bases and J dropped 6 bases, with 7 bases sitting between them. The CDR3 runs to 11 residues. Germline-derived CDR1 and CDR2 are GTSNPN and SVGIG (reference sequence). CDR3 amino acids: CAWSPGAEAFF. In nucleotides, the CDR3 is TGTGCCTGGAGTCCGGGAGCTGAAGCTTTCTTT.